The rows below give T cell receptor beta chains drawn from one sample of a study of monozygotic twins with cystic fibrosis. Clones were sequenced by immunoSEQ multiplex PCR, and TCRdb holds only the in-frame ones, with some missing. The sample yields just over 14,000 clones, 85% seen once. The sample comprised blood. The receptors here all came from a boy between 10 and 17 years old with cystic fibrosis. The CDR3 runs from the conserved cysteine through the conserved F or W. A D gene is named only where the DNA matches it firmly. Only part of the rows carry a size: once, few, many, or a class if the clone is expanded.

v_call	d_call	j_call	clone_size	cdr3_aa	cdr3_nt
TRBV13	TRBD2	TRBJ2-7	once	CASSSRIGGGTLYEQYF	TGTGCCAGCAGCTCCAGAATCGGGGGGGGTACTCTCTACGAGCAGTACTTC
TRBV2	TRBD1	TRBJ2-7	NA	CAGRTGVLSYEQYF	TGTGCCGGTCGGACAGGGGTACTGTCCTACGAGCAGTACTTC
TRBV10-3	NA	TRBJ1-1	NA	CAISQGAEAFF	TGTGCCATCTCTCAGGGAGCTGAAGCTTTCTTT
TRBV6-1	NA	TRBJ2-7	few	CASSLQNGGAYEQYF	TGTGCCAGCAGCCTTCAAAACGGGGGCGCCTACGAGCAGTACTTC
TRBV28	NA	TRBJ1-5	NA	CASSRTAEGQPQHF	TGTGCCAGCAGTCGGACAGCAGAAGGTCAGCCCCAGCATTTT
TRBV7-9	TRBD1	TRBJ1-2	few	CASSLMDRLKDGYTF	TGTGCCAGCAGCTTAATGGACAGGTTGAAGGATGGCTACACCTTC
TRBV14	NA	TRBJ1-2	NA	CASSQDGAMYGYTF	TGTGCCAGCAGCCAAGATGGGGCCATGTATGGCTACACCTTC
TRBV19	NA	TRBJ1-5	NA	CATRDGGFGNQPQHF	TGTGCCACCCGAGACGGCGGATTTGGCAATCAGCCCCAGCATTTT
TRBV29-1	NA	TRBJ2-5	NA	CSVVLHKETQYF	TGCAGCGTTGTGCTTCACAAAGAGACCCAGTACTTC
TRBV19	NA	TRBJ2-3	NA	CASSILGHPRSTDTQYF	TGTGCCAGTAGTATACTCGGACATCCCCGGAGCACAGATACGCAGTATTTT
TRBV7-7	NA	TRBJ1-1	NA	CASSSRLGAAEAFF	TGTGCCAGCAGCTCTAGACTGGGGGCCGCTGAAGCTTTCTTT
TRBV6-6	NA	TRBJ2-7	once	CASTVRPGVYEQYF	TGTGCCAGCACTGTCCGACCGGGGGTATACGAGCAGTACTTC
TRBV29-1	NA	TRBJ1-2	NA	CSVDAGYYGYTF	TGCAGCGTTGACGCAGGGTACTATGGCTACACCTTC
TRBV7-9	NA	TRBJ1-2	once	CASSRGFDYGYTF	TGTGCCAGCAGCAGGGGCTTTGACTATGGCTACACCTTC
TRBV5-1	NA	TRBJ2-7	NA	CASRVVQGSSYEQYF	TGCGCCAGCAGGGTGGTCCAGGGGAGCTCCTACGAGCAGTACTTC
TRBV6-1	NA	TRBJ2-3	NA	CASSSTDTQYF	TGTGCCAGCAGTAGCACAGATACGCAGTATTTT
TRBV6-5	NA	TRBJ1-2	NA	CASSYTTGSNYGYTF	TGTGCCAGCAGTTACACAACAGGATCTAACTATGGCTACACCTTC
TRBV5-4	NA	TRBJ2-7	NA	CASSLKGDRSYEQYF	TGTGCCAGCAGCTTGAAGGGTGACAGGAGCTACGAGCAGTACTTC
TRBV7-2	NA	TRBJ1-5	NA	CASSLALGDALPQHF	TGTGCCAGCAGCTTAGCGTTGGGGGACGCTTTGCCCCAGCATTTT
TRBV7-9	NA	TRBJ1-5	NA	CASTRGVGNQPQHF	TGTGCCAGCACCCGGGGGGTGGGTAATCAGCCCCAGCATTTT
TRBV19	NA	TRBJ2-2	NA	CASSYRVPDTGELFF	TGTGCCAGTAGTTACAGGGTCCCGGACACCGGGGAGCTGTTTTTT
TRBV7-9	NA	TRBJ2-7	NA	CASSLIGAYEQYF	TGTGCCAGCAGCTTAATAGGAGCCTACGAGCAGTACTTC
TRBV28	TRBD1	TRBJ1-2	NA	CASSQPGQGSYGYTF	TGTGCCAGCAGTCAACCGGGACAGGGTAGCTATGGCTACACCTTC
TRBV5-6	NA	TRBJ2-7	NA	CASSRRTEYEQYF	TGTGCCAGCAGCCGCAGGACGGAATACGAGCAGTACTTC
TRBV4-1	NA	TRBJ1-1	NA	CASSQADTLGGPMNTEAFF	TGCGCCAGCAGCCAAGCTGATACGTTAGGGGGGCCGATGAACACTGAAGCTTTCTTT